This paragraph reports one TCR beta chain. The antigen it recognizes is unknown. Base quality data are lacking; no much larger clone is found one base away. The data belong to a study of post-analysis software for immune sequencing data (dated by TCRdb to between 2014 and 2017). At the level of the whole study: Disease courses on record covered relapsing-remitting, secondary progressive and progressive-relapsing multiple sclerosis, though some patients had no subtype annotation. A subset of samples was prepared in parallel using single-end sample barcoding, then pooled and co-amplified after Illumina adapter ligation. The patient repertoires were compared against roughly 12 previously published healthy control repertoires obtained from donors aged about 6 to 26 years.

Library preparation employed PCR. Sequencing was carried out with an Illumina HiSeq 2500. To reduce PCR and sequencing biases, unique molecular identifiers were built into the TCR beta cDNA libraries. Some 500,000 cDNA molecules were obtained for every 1 to 10 million input T cells, so each molecule roughly corresponded to one T cell. The patient libraries were prepared and sequenced with the same protocol used for the earlier healthy control dataset. Samples belonging to the same batch were prepared together, multiplexed and sequenced on a shared HiSeq lane. The paper's processing steps were these. MIGEC was used to process the raw barcoded reads, and molecular identifier groups with only a single read were discarded before consensus assembly and CDR3 extraction. VDJtools was used for post-analysis of the clonotype tables, with diversity normalized by down-sampling every dataset to the smallest sample size. Repertoire overlap clustering matched CDR3 amino acid but not nucleotide sequences to correct batch-related cross-sample contamination. TCRdb reprocessed the public reads (quality trimming at Q25 with fastp, clone calling with MiXCR) and kept in-frame beta chains. Rows are combined by CDR3 protein, so each entry shows the most common genes and DNA. TCRdb, not the original authors, processed these V and J calls. This sample holds about 560,000 distinct CDR3 sequences; 44% were observed only once. Clones ranked in the top ten supply 1.7% of the sample.

The study at large found these results: Direct clustering with F measure showed strong co-clustering of samples prepared in the same batch, prompting a batch-effect correction. The control group was slightly older than the multiple sclerosis patient group. Four to six TRBV segments, including TRBV5-6, TRBV5-1 and TRBV20-1, were significantly more frequent in patients than controls. Significantly lower normalized Chao1 diversity was found in multiple sclerosis patients than in controls, suggesting substantial peripheral T-cell clonal expansion.

To demonstrate the VDJtools post-analysis software, the study profiled TCR beta repertoires from the peripheral blood of 10 to 15 young patients with multiple sclerosis. Multiple sclerosis patients were children and adolescents aged about 6 to 15 years. The germline V gene specifies SGDLS as CDR1 and YYNGEE as CDR2. Including the terminal cysteine and phenylalanine, the CDR3 comprises 14 residues. CDR3 DNA only is kept here, 42 bases in frame from base 1. Trimming takes 0 bases from V and 4 bases from J, and the germline ends sit 10 bases apart. The sequenced sample consisted of blood. This clonotype was obtained from a girl between 10 and 17 years old with multiple sclerosis. This receptor chain uses TRBV9 and TRBJ2-5; the D call could be TRBD1 or TRBD2, with each sharing 6 bases. The nucleotide sequence reads as follows: TGTGCCAGCAGCGTAGGGGGGGCTCGAGAGACCCAGTACTTC. It translates as CASSVGGARETQYF.